These 15 T cell receptor beta chains share one sample of origin, sequenced in a study of T-cell memory formation after mild COVID-19. TCRdb re-called the 5' RACE reads through MiXCR, storing one row per CDR3 protein. Of some 210,000 distinct CDR3 sequences listed, approximately 20% are singletons. Sample: PBMCs or a T cell subset sorted from them (not recorded which). These receptors came from an adult woman who had mild COVID-19 (a few samples of this study predate the infection). Cell type and time point are not known.

The rearrangement joins TRBV7-2 to TRBJ1-1; D might be TRBD1 (5 bases). The V end was cut by 2 bases, the J end by 4 bases, with 17 bases between. CDR1 is SGHTA and CDR2 is FQGNSA in the germline V gene. The CDR3 is made up of 16 amino acids. The DNA for the CDR3 is TGTGCCAGCAGCTTAAAAGGTTTGGGGGGGAGCACTGAAGCTTTCTTT. It codes for CASSLKGLGGSTEAFF.

The V and J genes are TRBV5-5 and TRBJ2-3; D gene uncertain. CDR3 length: 15 residues. V was shortened by 4 bases and J by 1 base, with 13 bases between the two germline ends. The germline V gene encodes CDR1 SGHKS and CDR2 YYEKEE (reference sequence). The CDR3 protein is CASSGDDWGTDTQYF. The CDR3 coding sequence is TGTGCCAGCAGCGGGGATGATTGGGGCACAGATACGCAGTATTTT.

This clonotype turned up a few times. The CDR3 DNA reads as TGTGCCAGCAGTTTAGTCGCAACGACAGAGACCCAGTACTTC. Translation: CASSLVATTETQYF. This chain links TRBV12-3 or TRBV12-4 with TRBJ2-5; D ambiguous. This CDR3 is built from 14 residues. Trimming stripped 1 base from V and 4 bases from J, with 10 bases between.

This clonotype was observed a few times. The CDR3 loop is CASSLGGLDPYEQYF. CDR3 coding DNA: TGTGCCAGCAGTTTAGGGGGACTCGACCCTTACGAGCAGTACTTC. The chain links TRBV27 to TRBJ2-7; tentative D call: TRBD2 (6 bases). V lost 2 bases and J 4 bases, leaving 15 bases between the germline ends. The CDR3 runs to 15 residues. CDR1 is MNHEY, CDR2 SMNVEV, per germline (reference sequence).

This clonotype was picked up a small number of times. The chain is built from TRBV6-9 and TRBJ1-3; D uncertain. V lost 10 bases, J lost 0 bases, and 19 bases lay in between. This CDR3 comprises 16 residues. Germline V gives CDR1 MNHGY, CDR2 SVAAGI. This CDR3 reads CAKHTNRSASGNTIYF. The CDR3 DNA reads TGTGCCAAGCACACGAACAGAAGTGCCTCTGGAAACACCATATATTTT.

This clonotype was counted between two and nine times. V is TRBV2 and J is TRBJ1-6, with D unresolved. CDR1 and CDR2 (germline): SNHLY, FYNNEI. Trimming removed 1 base from V and 7 bases from J, with 11 bases in between. The CDR3 has 15 residues. In nucleotides, the CDR3 is TGTGCCAGCAGTGAAGGTGGGATTCGGAATTCACCCCTCCACTTT. Residues: CASSEGGIRNSPLHF.

CDR3 sequence: CASSLGNPSRETQYF. In DNA form, the CDR3 reads TGTGCCAGCAGCTTGGGGAATCCCTCCCGAGAGACCCAGTACTTC. The rearrangement joins TRBV5-5 to TRBJ2-5; D ambiguous. The CDR3 runs 15 residues. The V end lost 0 bases, the J end lost 4 bases, and 13 bases lay between the germline ends. Germline CDR1 and CDR2: SGHKS and YYEKEE (reference sequence). The full variable domain, with the rest looked up from reference TRBV5-5 and TRBJ2-5, is DAGVTQSPTHLIKTRGQQVTLRCSPISGHKSVSWYQQVLGQGPQFIFQYYEKEERGRGNFPDRFSARQFPNYSSELNVNALLLGDSALYLCASSLGNPSRETQYFGPGTRLLVL.

CDR3 sequence: CASSQGAGAYEQYF. CDR3 sequence (DNA): TGTGCCAGCAGCCAAGGAGCGGGGGCCTACGAGCAGTACTTC. This chain joins TRBV4-2 and TRBJ2-7, with 8 nucleotides matching TRBD2. The CDR3 totals 14 residues. Losses at the gene ends were 1 base for V and 2 bases for J; bases not matched to a gene: 1. In germline, CDR1 is LGHNA, CDR2 YNFKEQ.

This clonotype was recorded only once. The genes are TRBV3-1 and TRBJ1-6; D gene uncertain. CDR3 length: 16 amino acids. In germline, CDR1 is LGHDT, CDR2 YNNKEL (reference sequence). Trimming took off 4 bases at V and 5 bases at J, with 15 bases between the two ends. CDR3: CASSPAGGVNNSPLHF. The CDR3 DNA follows: TGTGCCAGCAGCCCCGCGGGTGGGGTAAATAATTCACCCCTCCACTTT.

This clonotype was seen more than once but under ten times. V usage is TRBV7-6 and J usage is TRBJ2-3, with TRBD1 as a possible D gene (5 bases). The germline CDR1 and CDR2 sequences are SGHVS and FNYEAQ. Trimming left V 2 bases short and J 5 bases short, with 14 bases between. This CDR3 is 15 amino acids long. The DNA for the CDR3 is TGTGCCAGCAGCTTAACGACAGTACGTGAAGATACGCAGTATTTT. Its protein is CASSLTTVREDTQYF.

This clonotype was seen a few times. The rearrangement uses TRBV5-6 and TRBJ1-1; D is uncertain. Germline CDR1 is SGHDT and CDR2 is YYEEEE. The CDR3 spans 14 residues. V was pared by 4 bases and J by 6 bases, with 16 bases between. The DNA for the CDR3 is TGTGCCAGCAGCCCGGACCTGTGGGGAGCTGAAGCTTTCTTT. It translates to CASSPDLWGAEAFF. The entire variable domain, with the rest obtained from reference TRBV5-6 and TRBJ1-1, is as follows: DAGVTQSPTHLIKTRGQQVTLRCSPKSGHDTVSWYQQALGQGPQFIFQYYEEEERQRGNFPDRFSGHQFPNYSSELNVNALLLGDSALYLCASSPDLWGAEAFFGQGTRLTVV.

The V gene is TRBV15, the J gene TRBJ2-1; tentatively, D is TRBD2 (6 bases). The V gene's germline CDR1 is LNHNV and CDR2 YYDKDF (reference sequence). The CDR3 spans 14 residues. The V end was cut by 1 base, the J end by 2 bases, with 6 bases between. CDR3 sequence reads: CATSRGGAYNEQFF. In nucleotides, the CDR3 is TGTGCCACCAGCAGAGGGGGGGCCTACAATGAGCAGTTCTTC.

This rearrangement joins TRBV12-3 or TRBV12-4 to TRBJ1-1, with 8 bases identical to TRBD1. The J segment lost 6 bases and the V segment lost 3 bases, leaving 3 bases of the junction unmatched. CDR3 size: 13 residues. CDR3 nucleotide sequence: TGTGCCAGCAGTTTGGCAGGGGGCCCTGAAGCTTTCTTT. Translating gives CASSLAGGPEAFF.

The V call is TRBV11-3, the J call TRBJ2-5, with 13 bases aligning to TRBD2. Per the germline V gene, CDR1 is SGHNT and CDR2 is YENEEA. The CDR3 is 16 residues long. The trim removed 5 bases at V and 2 bases at J, leaving 5 bases unmatched. CDR3 residues: CASSQGTSGNQETQYF. Written as DNA, the CDR3 is TGTGCCAGCAGCCAAGGGACTAGCGGGAATCAAGAGACCCAGTACTTC.

This chain links TRBV7-2 with TRBJ2-2; D is perhaps TRBD1 or TRBD2 (5 bases each). The CDR3 loop spans 18 amino acids. Trimming cost V 0 bases and J 0 bases, with 14 bases left between them. Germline CDR1 reads SGHTA; CDR2 reads FQGNSA. CDR3: CASSLAYFSGPNTGELFF. CDR3 DNA: TGTGCCAGCAGCTTAGCGTATTTCTCGGGGCCGAACACCGGGGAGCTGTTTTTT.